This T cell receptor (beta chain) was sequenced during a study of shared clonotypes between healthy human individuals. Using immunoSEQ multiplex PCR, the repertoire was profiled, and TCRdb retains in-frame clones only, with some absent. This sample has approximately 710,000 clones, with about 92% found just once. V lost 4 bases to trimming and J lost 5 bases, with 25 bases between them. CDR3 length equals 18 residues. Germline lookup yields CDR1 SGHRS and CDR2 YFSETQ. The receptor was isolated from a man aged 18 to 35 in good health. Some clones in this sample may be carry-over from other donors' samples. This chain links TRBV5-1 with TRBJ2-1; D is ambiguous. The sequencing input was memory CD8+ T cells from PBMCs. Subset indicated: CD45RO+ cells pooled with CCR7-negative TemRA cells. CDR3 sequence (DNA): TGCGCCAGCAGCCCGCCGACAAACCCGGTCAGGTCCCACAATGAGCAGTTCTTC. Translation: CASSPPTNPVRSHNEQFF. The full variable domain, in which reference TRBV5-1 and TRBJ2-1 provide the parts outside the CDR3, is KAGVTQTPRYLIKTRGQQVTLSCSPISGHRSVSWYQQTPGQGLQFLFEYFSETQRNKGNFPGRFSGRQFSNSRSEMNVSTLELGDSALYLCASSPPTNPVRSHNEQFFGPGTRLTVL.